This TCR beta chain was recorded in a study of blood T cell repertoires in COVID-19. Study information: The United States, Italy and Spain supplied acute and convalescent COVID-19 samples. In each case, the material was cDNA or gDNA derived from T cells, B-cell-depleted T cells, or PBMCs.

The data were produced by immunoSEQ multiplex PCR, yet TCRdb's version contains in-frame clones alone and is incomplete. The sample consists of about 190,000 clones, roughly 81% of them appearing once. This TCR came from a woman of 80 years or more with COVID-19, enrolled during active disease. The specimen was peripheral blood.

In nucleotides, the CDR3 is TGTGCCAGCAGCCCTGACACCGGGACTAGAGCCTACGAGCAGTACTTC. This sequence encodes CASSPDTGTRAYEQYF. The V call is TRBV11-2, the J call TRBJ2-7; 8 nucleotides line up with TRBD2. V was clipped by 5 bases and J by 2 bases; unmatched bases: 11. There are 16 residues in the CDR3. Germline V CDR1 and CDR2: SGHAT, FQNNGV.